The 28 T cell receptor beta chains below come from one sample, sequenced in a study of blood T cell repertoires in COVID-19. Generated by immunoSEQ multiplex PCR, the TCRdb table keeps only in-frame clones and is missing some. Among 300,000 or so clones listed, approximately 83% were seen once. The sample taken for sequencing was PBMCs or T cells enriched from blood (not recorded which). The source is a woman between 40 and 55 years old with acute COVID-19.

The J gene is TRBJ2-7, the V gene TRBV14; no clear D. Germline V gives CDR1 SGHDN, CDR2 FVKESK. V shed 0 bases and J shed 3 bases, with 12 bases lying between them. The CDR3 has 15 amino acids. The CDR3 is CASSQDLLNSYEQYF. DNA of the CDR3: TGTGCCAGCAGCCAAGACTTGTTGAACAGCTACGAGCAGTACTTC.

This clone was seen once. J is TRBJ1-2 and V is TRBV11-2; D is uncertain. In germline, CDR1 is SGHAT, CDR2 FQNNGV. The V gene lost 1 base and the J gene lost 0 bases, with 6 bases spanning the gap. CDR3 length: 14 amino acids. The CDR3 spells CASSLGAANYGYTF. The CDR3 DNA reads TGTGCCAGCAGCTTAGGGGCAGCTAACTATGGCTACACCTTC. Variable domain in full (rest from reference TRBV11-2 and TRBJ1-2): EAGVAQSPRYKIIEKRQSVAFWCNPISGHATLYWYQQILGQGPKLLIQFQNNGVVDDSQLPKDRFSAERLKGVDSTLKIQPAKLEDSAVYLCASSLGAANYGYTFGSGTRLTVV.

The chain links TRBV15 to TRBJ1-5; D might be TRBD1 (5 bases). The CDR3 loop spans 15 amino acids. V gave up 1 base and J gave up 0 bases, with 7 bases separating them. Germline V gene sequence: CDR1 LNHNV, CDR2 YYDKDF (reference sequence). The CDR3: CATSRGQSSNQPQHF. Written as DNA, the CDR3 is TGTGCCACCAGCAGAGGACAGAGTAGCAATCAGCCCCAGCATTTT.

The chain has TRBV27 and TRBJ2-2; D remains ambiguous. The ends were cut back, 2 bases at V and 2 bases at J, with 12 bases in the middle. Germline V lookup: CDR1 MNHEY, CDR2 SMNVEV (reference sequence). The CDR3 contains 16 residues. CDR3 region: CASSLRHGPNTGELFF. Here the CDR3 DNA reads TGTGCCAGCAGTTTACGGCATGGGCCAAACACCGGGGAGCTGTTTTTT.

The sample holds one count of this clone. The chain employs TRBV7-2 and TRBJ2-7; 9 positions agree with TRBD2. V shed 0 bases and J 4 bases; nucleotides not matched to a gene: 10. Germline V gene lookup returns CDR1 SGHTA and CDR2 FQGNSA. CDR3 length: 17 amino acids. The CDR3 coding sequence is TGTGCCAGCAGCTTAGCGTTAGGGGTAGCGGGAGCATACGAGCAGTACTTC. Translating gives CASSLALGVAGAYEQYF. The full variable domain, with the rest looked up from reference TRBV7-2 and TRBJ2-7, is GAGVSQSPSNKVTEKGKDVELRCDPISGHTALYWYRQSLGQGLEFLIYFQGNSAPDKSGLPSDRFSAERTGGSVSTLTIQRTQQEDSAVYLCASSLALGVAGAYEQYFGPGTRLTVT.

The chain couples TRBV18 to TRBJ2-7; a possible D gene is TRBD2 (5 bases). Trimming pared 0 bases from V and 1 base from J, leaving 7 bases between. The CDR3 loop spans 14 amino acids. From germline, CDR1 is KGHSH and CDR2 LQKENI. The CDR3: CASSPPGGSYEQYF. DNA of the CDR3: TGTGCCAGCTCACCACCTGGAGGTTCCTACGAGCAGTACTTC.

This chain connects TRBV5-4 to TRBJ1-1, with D perhaps matching TRBD1 (6 bases). V was pared by 2 bases and J by 1 base, with 15 bases between. The CDR3 length is 16 residues. Germline CDR1 and CDR2: SGHNT and YYREEE (reference sequence). The DNA of the CDR3 is TGTGCCAGCAGCTTTGATTGGGGGCCGGGGAACACTGAAGCTTTCTTT. Translated: CASSFDWGPGNTEAFF.

The chain joins TRBV15 to TRBJ2-7; 8 nucleotides agree with TRBD1. CDR1 is LNHNV, CDR2 YYDKDF, per germline (reference sequence). V lost 3 bases and J lost 3; bases outside the gene matches: 13. The CDR3 sequence is 17 residues long. The CDR3 DNA is TGTGCCACCAGCAGTCCAAGGGGGACAGGCAACTTCTACGAGCAGTACTTC. It yields the protein CATSSPRGTGNFYEQYF.

The V gene is TRBV2, the J gene TRBJ1-5; possibly TRBD1 for D (6 bases). There are 15 residues in the CDR3. V was clipped by 7 bases and J by 4 bases, with 17 bases between them. Per the germline V gene, CDR1 is SNHLY and CDR2 is FYNNEI. The CDR3 is CASKSQGIENQPQHF. The CDR3 coding sequence is TGTGCCAGCAAATCACAGGGAATAGAAAATCAGCCCCAGCATTTT.

The CDR3 DNA reads as TGTGCCAGCAGCGCTTTTCCGCACAGGGGAGGATTCGGGACTGAAGCTTTCTTT. Protein product: CASSAFPHRGGFGTEAFF. The chain is built from TRBV7-3 and TRBJ1-1, with 7 bases matching TRBD1. The V and J ends lost 5 bases and 5 bases, in that order; junction bases with no gene match: 20. The length of the CDR3 is 18 residues. Germline V CDR1 and CDR2: SGHTA, FQGTGA. Using reference TRBV7-3 and TRBJ1-1 for the parts outside the CDR3, the full variable domain is GAGVSQTPSNKVTEKGKYVELRCDPISGHTALYWYRQSLGQGPEFLIYFQGTGAADDSGLPNDRFFAVRPEGSVSTLKIQRTERGDSAVYLCASSAFPHRGGFGTEAFFGQGTRLTVV.

This sequence joins TRBV28 and TRBJ1-4, with a weak D call TRBD1 (6 bases). CDR3 length: 15 amino acids. Trimming removed 3 bases at V and 7 bases at J, with 15 bases between. CDR1 MDHEN and CDR2 SYDVKM come from the germline V gene. The CDR3 sequence: CASSLGGAGVEKLFF. The CDR3, as DNA: TGTGCCAGCAGTTTGGGGGGGGCGGGAGTTGAAAAACTGTTTTTT.

This clone was counted a few times. The gene calls are TRBV3-1 (or the pseudogene TRBV3-2) and TRBJ1-1; no definite D call. Trimming left V 1 base short and J 4 bases short, with 7 bases between. Germline CDR1 LGHDT, CDR2 YNNKEL (reference sequence). The length of the CDR3 is 13 residues. The CDR3 DNA sequence: TGTGCCAGCAGCCAAGTGGGGAGCACTGAAGCTTTCTTT. Translated, it gives CASSQVGSTEAFF.

This chain connects TRBV24-1 to TRBJ2-1; D gene ambiguous. The CDR3 length is 15 residues. The V end lost 4 bases, the J end lost 5 bases, and 14 bases lay between the germline ends. Germline V lookup: CDR1 KGHDR, CDR2 SFDVKD. This chain's CDR3 is CATSDPGIQNNEQFF. For the CDR3, the DNA is TGTGCCACCAGTGACCCAGGCATCCAAAACAATGAGCAGTTCTTC.

The rearrangement uses TRBV6-5 and TRBJ1-4; 7 bases are shared with TRBD1. J was trimmed by 0 bases and V by 2 bases; bases with no gene match: 0. This CDR3 is built from 15 residues. Germline-derived CDR1 and CDR2 are MNHEY and SVGAGI. CDR3 region: CASSYGTATNEKLFF. The DNA of the CDR3 is TGTGCCAGCAGTTACGGGACAGCAACTAATGAAAAACTGTTTTTT.

The chain links TRBV7-3 to TRBJ2-1; 10 nucleotides align to TRBD2. This CDR3 comprises 16 residues. J was trimmed by 7 bases and V by 1 base; bases with no gene match: 7. Germline V gives CDR1 SGHTA, CDR2 FQGTGA. In DNA form, the CDR3 reads TGTGCCAGCAGCTTAATGGGTCTAGCGGGAGAGAATGAGCAGTTCTTC. It translates to CASSLMGLAGENEQFF.

V gene TRBV12-5 combines with J gene TRBJ1-6, with TRBD1 as a possible D gene (6 bases). Germline V gene sequence: CDR1 LGHNT, CDR2 FRNRAP. Trimming cost V 5 bases and J 9 bases, with 23 bases left between them. The length of the CDR3 is 17 residues. The CDR3 sequence: CASGNPRGGPHGSPLHF. For the CDR3, the DNA is TGTGCTAGTGGTAACCCTCGGGGGGGGCCGCATGGTTCACCCCTCCACTTT.

This clone is a singleton in its sample. The chain recombines TRBV27 with TRBJ1-5, with 8 bases aligning to TRBD1. The junction had 3 bases not matched to a gene; V was cut back by 4 bases and J by 7 bases. This CDR3 has 13 residues. The germline gives CDR1 MNHEY, CDR2 SMNVEV (reference sequence). CDR3 sequence (DNA): TGTGCCAGCAGTTCAGGGGGCAGGCAGCCCCAGCATTTT. It is translated as CASSSGGRQPQHF.

V gene TRBV27 combines with J gene TRBJ2-7; D possibly corresponds to TRBD2 (6 bases). V dropped 4 bases and J dropped 2 bases, with 18 bases sitting between them. The germline V gene encodes CDR1 MNHEY and CDR2 SMNVEV (reference sequence). This CDR3 is 16 amino acids long. CDR3 in amino acids: CASSSIGGRSPYEQYF. In DNA, the CDR3 is TGTGCCAGCAGTTCGATTGGGGGGAGATCGCCCTACGAGCAGTACTTC.

This clone has just one count. The rearrangement links TRBV19 to TRBJ1-2; maybe TRBD1 (5 bases). Germline values: CDR1 LNHDA, CDR2 SQIVND (reference sequence). V gave up 4 bases and J gave up 5 bases, with 11 bases separating them. The CDR3 contains 13 residues. CDR3: CASSSTGIYGYTF. The DNA of the CDR3 is TGTGCCAGTAGTAGCACAGGAATATATGGCTACACCTTC.

This sequence joins TRBV7-2 and TRBJ1-3; D gene unclear. V was pared by 4 bases and J by 0 bases, with 7 bases between. Germline values: CDR1 SGHTA, CDR2 FQGNSA. This CDR3 contains 14 residues. CDR3 bases: TGTGCCAGCAGCTCTGACTACTCTGGAAACACCATATATTTT. Its translation: CASSSDYSGNTIYF.

The chain is built from TRBV18 and TRBJ2-2; D gene ambiguous. The CDR3 loop spans 13 amino acids. V dropped 8 bases and J dropped 1 base, with 8 bases sitting between them. The germline gives CDR1 KGHSH, CDR2 LQKENI. This chain's CDR3 is CASEPGNTGELFF. The DNA of the CDR3 is TGTGCCAGCGAACCGGGGAACACCGGGGAGCTGTTTTTT. Drawing the rest from reference TRBV18 and TRBJ2-2, the complete variable domain is NAGVMQNPRHLVRRRGQEARLRCSPMKGHSHVYWYRQLPEEGLKFMVYLQKENIIDESGMPKERFSAEFPKEGPSILRIQQVVRGDSAAYFCASEPGNTGELFFGEGSRLTVL.

The V call is TRBV3-1 (or the pseudogene TRBV3-2), the J call TRBJ1-2, with D perhaps matching TRBD1 (5 bases). The CDR3 extends over 14 amino acids. Germline-derived CDR1 and CDR2 are LGHDT and YNNKEL (reference sequence). V dropped 0 bases and J dropped 4 bases, with 9 bases sitting between them. The CDR3 coding sequence is TGTGCCAGCAGCCAAGATCAGGGCGCCTATGGCTACACCTTC. It encodes CASSQDQGAYGYTF.

This clone was detected only once. V usage is TRBV28 and J usage is TRBJ2-7, with D maybe TRBD1 (6 bases). V was cut by 3 bases and J by 3 bases, with 15 bases left in between. The CDR3 totals 15 residues. Looked up from germline, CDR1 is MDHEN and CDR2 is SYDVKM. As DNA, the CDR3 is TGTGCCAGCAGTTTTCTGGGGACAAGAGGCTACGAGCAGTACTTC. The encoded protein is CASSFLGTRGYEQYF.

The chain is built from TRBV27 and TRBJ1-2; 8 nucleotides align to TRBD1. Per germline, CDR1 MNHEY and CDR2 SMNVEV (reference sequence). The CDR3 length is 16 residues. V shed 3 bases, J shed 6 bases, and the junction held 12 bases outside the gene matches. Here the CDR3 reads CASSFRSKDRGNGYTF. The CDR3 DNA is TGTGCCAGCAGTTTTCGATCGAAAGACAGGGGCAATGGCTACACCTTC.

The chain links TRBV9 to TRBJ1-2; 7 positions match TRBD1. This CDR3 comprises 17 residues. J was trimmed by 5 bases and V by 4 bases; bases with no gene match: 17. Germline loops: CDR1 SGDLS, CDR2 YYNGEE. This chain's CDR3 is CASSRNTGQAGMYGYTF. CDR3 DNA sequence: TGTGCCAGCAGCCGAAATACCGGACAGGCGGGGATGTATGGCTACACCTTC.

This chain connects TRBV11-3 to TRBJ1-1, with 9 bases lining up with TRBD1. After removal of 5 bases from V and 0 bases from J, the junction contained 7 bases not matched to a gene. Germline V gene sequence: CDR1 SGHNT, CDR2 YENEEA. The CDR3 has 16 residues. CDR3 loop: CASSQRTGAMNTEAFF. CDR3 DNA: TGTGCCAGCAGCCAAAGGACAGGGGCCATGAACACTGAAGCTTTCTTT.

The chain couples TRBV6-5 to TRBJ2-1, with 10 bases that match TRBD2. Germline loops: CDR1 MNHEY, CDR2 SVGAGI. J gave up 6 bases and V 5 bases, and 4 bases lay outside the gene matches. CDR3 length equals 14 residues. The DNA for the CDR3 is TGTGCCAGCAGTCTAGCGGGAGTGGGCAATGAGCAGTTCTTC. Translating it yields CASSLAGVGNEQFF.

This sequence joins TRBV7-2 and TRBJ1-1; no reliable D call. The CDR3 loop spans 17 amino acids. Germline V gives CDR1 SGHTA, CDR2 FQGNSA. Trimming cost V 3 bases and J 1 base, with 18 bases left between them. The CDR3 reads CASSFLPWATKNTEAFF. As DNA, the CDR3 is TGTGCCAGCAGCTTCCTACCCTGGGCCACCAAGAACACTGAAGCTTTCTTT.